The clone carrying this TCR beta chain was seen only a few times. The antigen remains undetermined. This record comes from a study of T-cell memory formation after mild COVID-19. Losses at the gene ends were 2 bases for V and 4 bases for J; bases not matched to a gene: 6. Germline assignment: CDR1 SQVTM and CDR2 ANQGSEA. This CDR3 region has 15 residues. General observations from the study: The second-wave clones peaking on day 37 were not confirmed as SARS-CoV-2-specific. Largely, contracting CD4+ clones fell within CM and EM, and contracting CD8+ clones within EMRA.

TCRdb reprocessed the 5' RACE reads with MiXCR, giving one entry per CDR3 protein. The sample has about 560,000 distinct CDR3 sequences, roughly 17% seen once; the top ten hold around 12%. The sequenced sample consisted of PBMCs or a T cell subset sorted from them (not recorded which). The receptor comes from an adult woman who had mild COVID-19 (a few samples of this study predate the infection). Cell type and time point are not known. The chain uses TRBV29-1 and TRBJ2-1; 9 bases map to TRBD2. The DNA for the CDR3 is TGCAGCGTTGAAAGGGGCGGGAGGGCTTACAATGAGCAGTTCTTC. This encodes CSVERGGRAYNEQFF.